This T cell receptor (beta chain) was retrieved from a study of siplizumab effects on memory and regulatory T cells. This clone came up once. Its antigen is currently unknown. The study, taken as a whole, reports: Suppressive function of proliferating Tregs from siplizumab cultures was not confirmed. Among alloreactive clones, only a minor fraction mapped to unstimulated subsets.

V lost 1 base and J lost 0, with 4 bases in between. CDR3 length: 14 residues. CDR1 is SEHNR, CDR2 FQNEAQ, per germline (reference sequence). Around 100,000 TCR templates underwent assay in each sample. The table came from immunoSEQ multiplex PCR; TCRdb's copy has only in-frame clones and leaves some out. The data contain more than 85,000 clones, 80% to 95% of them singletons. The sequenced sample was CD4+ T cells sorted from blood. The chain carries TRBV7-9 and TRBJ1-5; no reliable D call. This clonotype was obtained from a human donor in good health. In DNA, the CDR3 is TGTGCCAGCAGCTTAGAGAATAGCAATCAGCCCCAGCATTTT. Translating it yields CASSLENSNQPQHF.